Listed here is a single T cell receptor (beta chain). Its antigen is unknown. The source of the sample is a study of identical twins. Study-level points and caveats: Conclusions were drawn cross-sectionally by statistical analysis, without following the same donors. Zero-insertion analyses might be partly confounded by invariant T cells like MAIT and iNKT. With abundant cord blood beta clonotypes, insertions were fewer; memory repertoires showed no such pattern.

In TCRdb, the 5' RACE reads were re-called with MiXCR into one record per CDR3 protein. The sample includes about 810,000 distinct CDR3 sequences, 9% to 15% seen only once; the top ten take 1.5% to 2%. Germline assignment: CDR1 SNHLY and CDR2 FYNNEI. This CDR3 region has 12 residues. Trimming shortened V by 7 bases and J by 1 base, and 7 bases separated the two germline ends. The data were also submitted as part of a second study, on yellow fever vaccine responses in identical twins. In that study: Twins' vaccine T cell responses were reported to seem partly convergent and partly personalized.

This chain uses TRBV2 with TRBJ2-5, with D tentatively TRBD2 (5 bases). The receptor was isolated from a woman between 18 and 30 years old in good health. The sample taken for sequencing was PBMCs. CDR3 region: CASKRTQETQYF. The CDR3 coding sequence is TGTGCCAGCAAGCGGACCCAAGAGACCCAGTACTTC.